The rows below give T cell receptor beta chains drawn from one sample of a study of a mutant IDH1 vaccine in newly diagnosed glioma. No antigen is known for these receptors. The assay was immunoSEQ multiplex PCR, and TCRdb's table has in-frame clones only and misses some. The sample holds 55,000 to 65,000 clones, about 71% seen once. Sequencing was performed on PBMCs, taken from a glioma patient whose treatment included an IDH1 peptide vaccine. Source of these receptors: a man in his forties or fifties with glioma. CDR3s include the opening cysteine and the closing phenylalanine or tryptophan. The D gene is left open where the match is weak. Not every row has a clone size; where given, it reads once, few, many or a size class.

d_call	v_call	clone_size	j_call	cdr3_aa	cdr3_nt
-	TRBV5-1	-	TRBJ2-1	CASRGSGLEQFF	TGCGCCAGCAGGGGTTCGGGGTTAGAGCAGTTCTTC
TRBD1	TRBV10-3	few	TRBJ1-2	CAISEEEQGAHGYTF	TGTGCCATCAGTGAGGAGGAGCAGGGGGCCCATGGCTACACCTTC
-	TRBV28	-	TRBJ1-5	CASSSLGNQPQHF	TGTGCCAGCAGCTCCCTTGGCAATCAGCCCCAGCATTTT
-	TRBV5-1	-	TRBJ1-6	CASSLQRNNSPLHF	TGCGCCAGCAGCTTGCAACGGAATAATTCACCCCTCCACTTT
-	TRBV7-8	once	TRBJ1-3	CASSLDRTGNTIYF	TGTGCCAGCAGCTTAGACAGGACTGGAAACACCATATATTTT
-	TRBV9	-	TRBJ2-3	CASSVVTADTQYF	TGTGCCAGCAGCGTAGTAACAGCGGATACGCAGTATTTT
TRBD1	TRBV6-6	few	TRBJ1-6	CATRQGLSSYNSPLHF	TGTGCCACCCGACAGGGGTTAAGCTCCTATAATTCACCCCTCCACTTT
-	TRBV10-3	few	TRBJ1-5	CAISETFDNQPQHF	TGTGCCATCAGTGAGACTTTTGACAATCAGCCCCAGCATTTT
-	TRBV28	-	TRBJ2-2	CASKTIGGPTGELFF	TGTGCCAGCAAAACCATTGGGGGTCCCACCGGGGAGCTGTTTTTT
-	TRBV28	-	TRBJ1-5	CASSLGADSNQPQHF	TGTGCCAGCAGTTTAGGGGCAGATAGCAATCAGCCCCAGCATTTT
-	TRBV29-1	-	TRBJ1-2	CSVLGFANYGYTF	TGCAGCGTTCTCGGGTTTGCTAACTATGGCTACACCTTC
-	TRBV2	-	TRBJ2-5	CASSGEGFLQETQYF	TGTGCCAGCAGTGGTGAGGGATTTTTACAAGAGACCCAGTACTTC
-	TRBV4-3	once	TRBJ2-3	CASSRGVGTDTQYF	TGCGCCAGCAGCCGGGGAGTAGGCACAGATACGCAGTATTTT
TRBD1	TRBV27	-	TRBJ1-1	CASSPLLGQGGTEAFF	TGTGCCAGCAGCCCACTCCTAGGACAGGGGGGCACTGAAGCTTTCTTT
-	TRBV19	few	TRBJ1-5	CASSLLGEQPQHF	TGTGCCAGTAGCCTTCTGGGAGAACAGCCCCAGCATTTT
-	TRBV19	-	TRBJ1-5	CASSTWTATYSNQPQHF	TGTGCCAGTAGTACCTGGACAGCGACCTATAGCAATCAGCCCCAGCATTTT
-	TRBV7-9	once	TRBJ2-3	CASSSRGTLSLWGQYF	TGTGCCAGCAGCTCGAGAGGGACCCTCTCATTGTGGGGACAGTATTTT
TRBD1	TRBV6-4	-	TRBJ1-6	CASSEWDRLNSPLHF	TGTGCCAGCAGTGAATGGGACAGGCTAAATTCACCCCTCCACTTT
TRBD1	TRBV6-1	-	TRBJ1-1	CASSIQGRYSEAFF	TGTGCCAGCAGTATACAGGGGAGGTACTCTGAAGCTTTCTTT
-	TRBV5-4	-	TRBJ2-3	CASSTGSGLRDTQYF	TGTGCCAGCAGCACCGGGAGCGGGTTGCGGGATACGCAGTATTTT
-	TRBV9	-	TRBJ2-7	CASSAGDQGGEQYF	TGTGCCAGCAGCGCGGGGGACCAGGGGGGCGAGCAGTACTTC
-	TRBV19	once	TRBJ1-5	CASNALHSNQPQHF	TGTGCCAGTAATGCGCTACATAGCAATCAGCCCCAGCATTTT
-	TRBV9	-	TRBJ2-2	CASSALHMGTGELFF	TGTGCCAGCAGCGCCCTTCACATGGGCACCGGGGAGCTGTTTTTT
-	TRBV5-1	-	TRBJ1-2	CASSPDGEGYGYTF	TGCGCCAGCAGCCCGGATGGTGAGGGCTATGGCTACACCTTC
-	TRBV9	-	TRBJ2-1	CASSVDHLSWGEQFF	TGTGCCAGCAGCGTAGACCACTTGTCATGGGGTGAGCAGTTCTTC
TRBD1	TRBV9	-	TRBJ2-3	CASRSGTDTDTQYF	TGTGCCAGCAGATCCGGGACAGACACAGATACGCAGTATTTT
TRBD2	TRBV29-1	-	TRBJ2-1	CSVGGGYYNEQFF	TGCAGCGTTGGCGGGGGTTACTACAATGAGCAGTTCTTC
-	TRBV13	-	TRBJ1-4	CASSSQGLNEKLFF	TGTGCCAGCAGCTCACAGGGCCTTAATGAAAAACTGTTTTTT
-	TRBV10-3	-	TRBJ1-2	CAIGQLDYGYTF	TGTGCCATCGGACAGCTTGACTATGGCTACACCTTC
-	TRBV7-6	-	TRBJ2-3	CASSLAPLGKPGTDTQYF	TGTGCCAGCAGCTTAGCGCCCCTAGGGAAGCCCGGCACAGATACGCAGTATTTT
-	TRBV4-2	-	TRBJ2-1	CASSQGGPSGYEQFF	TGTGCCAGCAGCCAGGGTGGGCCCTCCGGCTATGAGCAGTTCTTC